The 28 T cell receptor beta chains in this list originate from one sample, sequenced in a study of T cells in women clearing cervical HPV infection. The protocol was immunoSEQ multiplex PCR, while the TCRdb copy is restricted to in-frame clones and leaves out a portion. Here the sample table reports more than 25,000 clones. The sample comprised blood buffy coat. The receptors were gathered from a woman aged 18-70 years with a cervical HPV16 infection that either progressed to CIN3+ or cleared (not recorded which).

Notes on this clone: The read is 3 residues too short to cover the CDR3 end, so that end is filled in from the germline J gene. J is TRBJ2-3 and V is TRBV6-2 or TRBV6-3, with D perhaps TRBD1 or TRBD2 (5 bases each). The CDR3 runs to 15 residues. Germline loops: CDR1 MNHEY, CDR2 SVGEGT. Deletions cut 6 bases from V and 5 bases from J, with 18 bases between. The covered CDR3 bases are TGTGCCAGCAGCCCCCGGGAAGGGGTTGGAGATACG. Translated, it gives CASSPREGVGDT. The full CDR3 sequence reads CASSPREGVGDTQYF.

The CDR3 is CASSFGLFTGELFF. The sequenced CDR3 bases are TGTGCCAGCAGCTTTGGACTGTTCACCGGGGAG. The rearrangement uses TRBV11-2 and TRBJ2-2, with D perhaps TRBD2 (5 bases). With the read ending 3 residues before the CDR3 end, the germline J gene is used to fill in that end. This CDR3 is built from 14 residues. Germline V gene sequence: CDR1 SGHAT, CDR2 FQNNGV. The V end lost 3 bases, the J end lost 4 bases, and 9 bases lay between the germline ends.

On this clone itself: With the read ending 3 residues before the CDR3 end, the germline J gene is used to fill in that end. J is TRBJ1-4 and V is TRBV2; 8 bases align to TRBD1. This CDR3 is built from 13 residues. Unmatched junction bases numbered 6, after V lost 9 bases and J lost 6 bases. The germline V gene encodes CDR1 SNHLY and CDR2 FYNNEI. Incomplete CDR3 DNA: TGTGCCAGTGGACAGGGAGCTGATGAAAAA. It codes for CASGQGADEK. The whole CDR3 sequence is CASGQGADEKLFF.

To note about this clone: The read ends 3 residues before the CDR3 terminus; that terminus is restored from the germline J gene. The chain has TRBV18 and TRBJ1-3; D gene unclear. CDR1 and CDR2 (germline): KGHSH, LQKENI. The germline V and J ends were trimmed by 2 bases and 2 bases, with 10 bases remaining between them. The CDR3 consists of 15 residues. The CDR3 protein is CASSPGGGPGNTIYF. CDR3 DNA, as far as it was read: TGTGCCAGCTCACCAGGTGGCGGTCCTGGAAACACC.

Regarding this clone: With the read ending 3 residues before the CDR3 end, the germline J gene is used to fill in that end. The V call is TRBV7-2, the J call TRBJ2-5; D remains ambiguous. CDR1 is SGHTA and CDR2 is FQGNSA in the germline V gene. The CDR3 runs to 11 residues. Trimming left V 6 bases short and J 5 bases short, with 7 bases between. The sequenced CDR3 bases are TGTGCCAGCAGGGCTTCCGAGACC. It specifies CASRASET. The whole CDR3 region reads CASRASETQYF.

In the case of this clone: The missing CDR3 end, 3 residues past where the read stops, is filled in from the germline J gene. The same CDR3 can be traced to other DNA sequences in this sample. The genes are TRBV19 and TRBJ1-2; 8 bases agree with TRBD1. The germline V gene has CDR1 LNHDA and CDR2 SQIVND (reference sequence). The CDR3 contains 13 residues. The CDR3 DNA, read in part, is TGTGCCAGTAGAAAGAGGGACAGGATCGGA. This gives the protein CASRKRDRIG. The whole CDR3 protein is CASRKRDRIGYTF.

Of note for this clone: The sequence runs out 3 residues before the end of the CDR3; the remainder is reconstructed from the germline J gene. The chain recombines TRBV23-1 with TRBJ2-2, with D possibly matching TRBD2 (6 bases). TRBV23-1 is labeled an ORF, and its function is uncertain. V was trimmed by 3 bases and J by 2 bases, leaving 10 bases between them. This CDR3 has 15 amino acids. Here the CDR3 reads CASSHGGDNTGELFF. CDR3 DNA, as far as it was read: TGCGCCAGCAGTCACGGGGGAGATAACACCGGGGAG.

A word on this clone: The read terminates 3 residues before the CDR3 end, so the remaining end is supplied by the germline J gene. V gene TRBV7-2 combines with J gene TRBJ1-5; 7 bases are a match to TRBD1. In germline, CDR1 is SGHTA, CDR2 FQGNSA. After removal of 5 bases from V and 7 bases from J, the junction contained 11 bases not matched to a gene. CDR3 length: 15 residues. The sequenced CDR3 bases are TGTGCCAGCAGCAACCGACAGGGAATCGGACAGCCC. This gives the protein CASSNRQGIGQP. The whole CDR3 protein is CASSNRQGIGQPQHF. The full variable domain, completed using reference TRBV7-2 and TRBJ1-5, is GAGVSQSPSNKVTEKGKDVELRCDPISGHTALYWYRQSLGQGLEFLIYFQGNSAPDKSGLPSDRFSAERTGGSVSTLTIQRTQQEDSAVYLCASSNRQGIGQPQHFGDGTRLSIL.

About this clone: Sequencing ends 3 residues short of the CDR3 end; the germline J gene provides the rest. The chain links TRBV10-2 to TRBJ2-7; 7 bases are shared with TRBD1. Per the germline V gene, CDR1 is WSHSY and CDR2 is SAAADI. This CDR3 spans 14 amino acids. Unmatched junction bases numbered 8, after V lost 7 bases and J lost 2 bases. The DNA read from the CDR3 is TGCGCCAGCATTGTAGGCCAGGGGGCCTACGAG. Its translation is CASIVGQGAYE. The full CDR3 protein reads CASIVGQGAYEQYF.

Comments on this clone: The read finishes 3 residues shy of the CDR3 end, and the germline J gene is used to complete it. This sequence joins TRBV7-9 and TRBJ1-4; possible D gene TRBD1, 5 bases. Germline V gene data show CDR1 as SEHNR and CDR2 as FQNEAQ (reference sequence). The length of the CDR3 is 15 residues. Trimming removed 4 bases at V and 2 bases at J, with 11 bases between. The sequenced part of the CDR3 DNA is TGTGCCAGCAGCTCTTACAGGAACACTAATGAAAAA. This translates into CASSSYRNTNEK. The whole CDR3 protein is CASSSYRNTNEKLFF.

As to this clone: The CDR3 end falls 3 residues outside the read, so it is completed with the germline J gene. The V and J genes are TRBV19 and TRBJ2-6; tentatively, D is TRBD2 (7 bases). The V end was cut by 7 bases, the J end by 0 bases, with 19 bases between. From germline, CDR1 is LNHDA and CDR2 SQIVND (reference sequence). This CDR3 is built from 18 residues. The sequenced part of the CDR3 DNA is TGTGCCAGTACTCGAAGGGGGGGCAGCTACTCTGGGGCCAACGTC. This gives the protein CASTRRGGSYSGANV. The whole CDR3 protein is CASTRRGGSYSGANVLTF.

As for this clone: The read ends 3 residues shy of where the CDR3 ends; the end is completed using the germline J gene. The V and J genes are TRBV5-4 and TRBJ2-7, with 10 bases that match TRBD2. CDR1 and CDR2 (germline): SGHNT, YYREEE (reference sequence). V lost 4 bases, J lost 6 bases, and 10 bases stayed unmatched. CDR3 size: 15 residues. Incomplete CDR3 DNA: TGTGCCAGCAGCGCGCGACTAGCGGGTGAAGGCGAG. Protein product: CASSARLAGEGE. The whole CDR3 sequence reads CASSARLAGEGEQYF.

A remark on this clone: With the read ending 3 residues before the CDR3 end, the germline J gene is used to fill in that end. V usage is TRBV7-6 and J usage is TRBJ2-3, with D uncertain. The CDR3 covers 15 residues. Germline V CDR1 and CDR2: SGHVS, FNYEAQ. Incomplete CDR3 DNA: TGTGCCAGCAGCTTCGACATTCAGAGACAAGAGACG. Encoded protein: CASSFDIQRQET. From start to end, the CDR3 is CASSFDIQRQETQYF.

A word on this clone: The CDR3 end is not reached by the read, which stops 3 residues before it; the germline J gene fills it in. J is TRBJ1-6 and V is TRBV5-1; tentative D call: TRBD1 (5 bases). In germline, CDR1 is SGHRS, CDR2 YFSETQ. Between the trimmed V and J ends, which lost 0 bases and 8 bases, there was a span of 9 bases. The length of the CDR3 is 14 residues. The CDR3 DNA, read in part, is TGCGCCAGCAGCTTGGGACAGAGAGATTCACCC. It translates to CASSLGQRDSP. The full CDR3 is CASSLGQRDSPLHF.

With regard to this clone: The read halts 3 residues ahead of the CDR3 end, with the missing end drawn from the germline J gene. The rearrangement uses TRBV7-8 and TRBJ1-1; the D gene is possibly TRBD1 (5 bases). The CDR3 covers 15 residues. Germline V CDR1 and CDR2: SGHVS, FQNEAQ. V lost 3 bases, J lost 1 base, and 12 bases lay in between. The CDR3 is CASSLGPGQNTEAFF. The covered CDR3 bases are TGTGCCAGCAGCTTGGGCCCCGGACAGAACACTGAA.

In regard to this clone: The missing CDR3 end, 3 residues past where the read stops, is filled in from the germline J gene. This chain connects TRBV6-1 to TRBJ2-2; 7 positions agree with TRBD2. The germline CDR1 and CDR2 sequences are MNHNS and SASEGT. Trimming removed 2 bases from V and 6 bases from J; junction bases left unmatched: 6. There are 15 residues in the CDR3. CDR3 residues: CASSEMAGESGELFF. The CDR3 bases that were read are TGTGCCAGCAGTGAAATGGCGGGAGAGTCCGGGGAG.

With respect to this clone: With the read ending 3 residues before the CDR3 end, the germline J gene is used to fill in that end. The chain employs TRBV7-3 and TRBJ2-5, with 9 bases that match TRBD2. The germline V gene encodes CDR1 SGHTA and CDR2 FQGTGA. The CDR3 sequence is 16 residues long. V lost 1 base, J lost 4 bases, and 7 bases stayed unmatched. The CDR3 protein is CASSLNGGGAPETQYF. The DNA read from the CDR3 is TGTGCCAGCAGCTTAAATGGCGGGGGGGCCCCAGAGACC.

About this clone: From the germline J gene comes the end of the CDR3, since the read stops 3 residues before it. This chain uses TRBV28 with TRBJ2-7; D ambiguous. CDR1 MDHEN and CDR2 SYDVKM come from the germline V gene. This CDR3 contains 17 residues. Trimming stripped 5 bases from V and 2 bases from J, with 22 bases between. The CDR3 DNA, read in part, is TGTGCCAGCAGTCAGATAGGGTCGGTCCGCATTACCTACGAG. Translation: CASSQIGSVRITYE. The full CDR3 is CASSQIGSVRITYEQYF.

As to this clone: The CDR3 extends 3 residues past the end of the read, so its final part is completed from the germline J gene. This chain uses TRBV12-3 or TRBV12-4 with TRBJ1-6; perhaps TRBD1 as D (6 bases). With 5 bases removed from V and 0 bases from J, the gap between germline ends came to 14 bases. CDR3 size: 17 residues. CDR3 residues: CASSQGSLSSYNSPLHF. The covered CDR3 bases are TGTGCCAGCAGTCAGGGGTCCCTGAGCTCCTATAATTCACCC.

Worth noting for this clone: Read sequence stops 3 residues before the CDR3 end, and the germline J gene provides the missing end. The chain carries TRBV7-9 and TRBJ2-3; 7 bases are shared with TRBD1. V lost 5 bases to trimming and J lost 6 bases; unmatched junction nucleotides: 2. The germline gives CDR1 SEHNR, CDR2 FQNEAQ (reference sequence). This CDR3 spans 12 amino acids. CDR3 bases read: TGTGCCAGCAGCCAGGGACAGGATACG. Its protein product is CASSQGQDT. The whole CDR3 sequence is CASSQGQDTQYF.

Remarks on this clone: The read halts 3 residues ahead of the CDR3 end, with the missing end drawn from the germline J gene. The chain recombines TRBV19 with TRBJ1-2, with D perhaps matching TRBD1 (6 bases). CDR3 length: 18 residues. Germline CDR1 is LNHDA and CDR2 is SQIVND (reference sequence). The CDR3 DNA, read in part, is TGTGCCAGTAGTCTTCTCTCAATCTCGACAGGTAGCACAGATACC. Protein sequence: CASSLLSISTGSTDT. The CDR3 reads in full as CASSLLSISTGSTDTYTF.

The CDR3 spells CSACDRFYYEQYF. Incomplete CDR3 DNA: TGCAGTGCTTGTGACAGGTTCTACTACGAG. This chain uses TRBV20-1 with TRBJ2-7, with D perhaps TRBD1 (6 bases). With the read ending 3 residues before the CDR3 end, the germline J gene is used to fill in that end. Germline CDR1 reads DFQATT; CDR2 reads SNEGSKA (reference sequence). This CDR3 has 13 residues. Trimming cost V 5 bases and J 3 bases, with 14 bases left between them.

Concerning this clone: The CDR3 end falls 3 residues outside the read, so it is completed with the germline J gene. The chain combines TRBV28 with TRBJ1-5; D unresolved. Germline CDR1 and CDR2: MDHEN and SYDVKM. The germline V and J ends were trimmed by 1 base and 7 bases, with 11 bases remaining between them. The CDR3 has 14 amino acids. The CDR3 sequence is CASSLLSEKQPQHF. The DNA read from the CDR3 is TGTGCCAGCAGTTTATTGAGCGAGAAGCAGCCC.

The sequenced part of the CDR3 DNA is TGTGCCATCAGTGACGGTTTAGCCAAAAACATT. Amino acids: CAISDGLAKNI. The CDR3, in full, reads CAISDGLAKNIQYF. The rearrangement uses TRBV10-3 and TRBJ2-4; no reliable D call. Coverage ceases 3 residues before the CDR3 finishes, and the germline J gene fills in the end. The V gene lost 3 bases and the J gene lost 0 bases, with 6 bases spanning the gap. Germline V CDR1 and CDR2: ENHRY, SYGVKD. This CDR3 region has 14 residues.

Comment on this clone: The CDR3 end lies 3 residues beyond the end of the read and is filled in from the germline J gene. V is TRBV7-6 and J is TRBJ2-1; possible D gene TRBD1, 6 bases. The CDR3 runs to 13 residues. Trimming removed 6 bases from V and 6 bases from J, with 12 bases in between. CDR1 SGHVS and CDR2 FNYEAQ come from the germline V gene. The sequenced CDR3 bases are TGTGCCAGCAGTCCAATACAGGGCAATGAG. Translated: CASSPIQGNE. Given in full, the CDR3 is CASSPIQGNEQFF.

Comments on this clone: Read data end 3 residues before the CDR3 end; the end is taken from the germline J gene. The chain combines TRBV7-8 with TRBJ2-7; 11 positions agree with TRBD2. Germline V gene sequence: CDR1 SGHVS, CDR2 FQNEAQ. The CDR3 consists of 18 residues. The V and J ends lost 3 bases and 2 bases, in that order; junction bases with no gene match: 12. Partial CDR3 DNA: TGTGCCAGCAGCTTTTTCCGTACCATAGCGGGAGGGACCTACGAG. It codes for CASSFFRTIAGGTYE. The full CDR3 is CASSFFRTIAGGTYEQYF.

As concerns this clone: The CDR3 extends 3 residues past the end of the read, so its final part is completed from the germline J gene. The chain combines TRBV19 with TRBJ2-6; D remains unclear. CDR1 and CDR2 from the germline V gene are LNHDA and SQIVND (reference sequence). Trimming took 6 bases from V and 0 from J, leaving 6 bases between them. CDR3 length equals 14 residues. CDR3 bases read: TGTGCCAGTAGCCCCTCCTCTGGGGCCAACGTC. It specifies CASSPSSGANV. The complete CDR3 sequence is CASSPSSGANVLTF.

Concerning this clone itself: Coverage ceases 3 residues before the CDR3 finishes, and the germline J gene fills in the end. The chain links TRBV7-9 to TRBJ2-2; 9 bases map to TRBD1. Germline V gene data show CDR1 as SEHNR and CDR2 as FQNEAQ (reference sequence). The CDR3 covers 15 residues. The CDR3 DNA, read in part, is TGTGCCAGCAGCCTACAGGGGGCGCGGGATGAAAAG. Protein sequence: CASSLQGARDEK. The CDR3 in full is CASSLQGARDEKLFF.